The clone carrying this TCR beta chain was detected once. No antigen is known for it. Frozen unsorted single-cell suspensions supplied the genomic DNA. This sample is drawn from a study of immune cell composition in non-small cell lung cancer. Study results and caveats: Lung squamous cell carcinoma tumours had significantly higher top 10 clone scores and productive clonality than lung adenocarcinoma.

Repertoires were generated with immunoSEQ multiplex PCR, while TCRdb's copy carries only in-frame clones and drops some. The repertoire has under 11,000 clones, around 60% of them found once; the top ten carry roughly 18%. Germline V CDR1 and CDR2: SGHAT, FQDESV (reference sequence). The CDR3 contains 15 residues. Unmatched junction bases numbered 3, after V lost 5 bases and J lost 1 base. The specimen sequenced was lung tumor tissue. The V call is TRBV11-1, the J call TRBJ2-1; 9 positions agree with TRBD1. The TCR was taken from a human donor with non-small cell lung cancer. The CDR3 here is CASSLTGGSYNEQFF. CDR3 nucleotide sequence: TGTGCCAGCAGCCTGACAGGGGGTTCCTACAATGAGCAGTTCTTC. The full variable domain, in which reference TRBV11-1 and TRBJ2-1 provide the parts outside the CDR3, is EAEVAQSPRYKITEKSQAVAFWCDPISGHATLYWYRQILGQGPELLVQFQDESVVDDSQLPKDRFSAERLKGVDSTLKIQPAELGDSAMYLCASSLTGGSYNEQFFGPGTRLTVL.